This T cell receptor beta chain was captured in a study of cytomegalovirus exposure and HLA in healthy donors. Study-wide findings and caveats: Later analysis identified a missense DCLRE1C variant that was linked to TCR beta V- and J-gene trimming.

The PCR ran on 60 Vbeta and 13 Jbeta primers. The repertoire was sequenced with immunoSEQ multiplex PCR; TCRdb's copy has only in-frame clones and lacks some. The sample holds 150,000 or so clones, roughly 79% seen once. Looked up from germline, CDR1 is SGDLS and CDR2 is YYNGEE. V shed 4 bases, J shed 0 bases, and the junction held 10 bases outside the gene matches. The CDR3 spans 17 residues. This clone was seen only once. Its antigen remains unknown. This chain connects TRBV9 to TRBJ2-1; the match to TRBD2 covers 7 bases. The clonotype originates from a woman aged 45-65 years in good health and CMV-seropositive. Source material: PBMCs. DNA for the CDR3: TGTGCCAGCAGCCCACGACTAGCCAAAAGCTCCTACAATGAGCAGTTCTTC. It is translated as CASSPRLAKSSYNEQFF.